This T cell receptor beta chain appears in the sequencing data of a study of T cells in tuberculosis (dated by TCRdb to 2017 to 2018). Broadly, across the study: To characterize T cells specific for the mycobacterial lipid antigen glucose monomycolate (GMM), the study used CD1B tetramers together with high-throughput TCR immunosequencing. What the authors observed across the whole study: The stringent sort gate may have missed T cells binding the CD1B-GMM tetramer with low affinity.

Because TCR-alpha and TCR-beta chains were sequenced unpaired, no chain pairing information was available. TCR libraries were generated with the immunoSEQ multiplex PCR assay, using TCR-beta and/or TCR-alpha/delta assays for each sample. The Illumina high-throughput platform was used to sequence the amplified TCR libraries. The original methods were these. Clustering and dimensionality reduction were performed using pairwise TCRdist distances among GMM-specific receptors from ex vivo sorted or in vitro expanded T cells. Sequence motifs defined by gene usage and CDR3 content were tested for enrichment in tetramer-positive versus tetramer-negative populations. TCRdb obtained this table from immuneACCESS and retained in-frame rearrangements with V and J assigned. These tables miss some clones; where compared with another copy, unresolved V genes account for less than half of the shortfall, and the remainder is unexplained. The D gene and trimming were derived from the DNA, and the V and J assignments and clone size from that table. This sample comprises approximately 88,000 clones, roughly 90% of them detected only once. About 1.9% of the sample goes to the ten largest clones.

As for this clone: Per-nucleotide qualities are absent, and no much larger clonotype sits a single base away.

Counted from cysteine to phenylalanine, this CDR3 has 16 amino acids. The sequence is cut down to CDR3 DNA, 48 bases in frame from base 1. According to the germline V gene (reference sequence), CDR1 reads LNHDA and CDR2 reads SQIVND. The junction shows trimming of 8 bases on V and 4 bases on J, plus 20 bases between the germline ends. After being thawed and rested overnight, PBMC were stained with GMM-loaded CD1B tetramer, a Live/Dead dye and anti-CD3, and were then sorted on a FACS Aria II. CD1B tetramers were loaded with C32 glucose monomycolate purified from Rhodococcus equi. Before cryopreservation, the PBMC later used for tetramer sorting had been depleted of CD14-expressing monocytes as part of a separate study. From each donor, about 90,000 tetramer-negative cells were sorted and analyzed together with the tetramer-positive cells. Antigen-specific T cells were sorted from several healthy South African adults using GMM-loaded CD1B tetramers.

The sequenced sample was CD1b-GMM tetramer-negative cells sorted from PBMCs. The sample's cell subset or site label, in plain terms: T cells not binding CD1B-GMM tetramer, sorted from same donor. The V and J genes are TRBV19 and TRBJ1-4, with TRBD1 as a weak D call on 5 bases. This TCR was sampled from an adult woman with latent tuberculosis. This receptor has the CDR3 CASGPGLSIFNEKLFF. In nucleotides, the sequence is TGTGCCAGTGGACCGGGACTGTCGATCTTTAATGAAAAACTGTTTTTT.